The 13 T cell receptor beta chains below were found in one sample sequenced in a study of CD8 T cells in ankylosing spondylitis. Study-wide results and limits: A TCR beta motif made of about eight highly homologous variants seemed typical of ankylosing spondylitis blood.

TCRdb processed the 5' RACE reads anew with MiXCR; each CDR3 protein has one entry. Counted here are approximately 520,000 distinct CDR3 sequences, approximately 5% occurring once; the ten biggest clones make up around 3.4%. These receptors' antigens are unknown. Sequencing was done on a sample of blood, either unsorted or a sorted T cell fraction (not recorded which). The receptors were sampled from a male donor with ankylosing spondylitis.

The chain carries TRBV3-1 and TRBJ2-7, with D possibly TRBD2 on 5 matching bases. The germline V and J ends were trimmed by 2 bases and 3 bases, with 11 bases remaining between them. Germline V gene lookup returns CDR1 LGHDT and CDR2 YNNKEL (reference sequence). The CDR3 loop spans 14 amino acids. The CDR3, as DNA: TGTGCCAGCAGCCAATATAACGGGATCTACGAGCAGTACTTC. Translated, it gives CASSQYNGIYEQYF.

This clonotype was seen many times. The CDR3 sequence: CASSPTGEGQPQHF. The DNA for the CDR3 is TGTGCCAGCAGCCCCACAGGGGAGGGACAGCCCCAGCATTTT. The chain links TRBV6-1 to TRBJ1-5; 7 nucleotides match TRBD1. The junction had 9 bases not matched to a gene; V was cut back by 6 bases and J by 7 bases. The CDR3 is made up of 14 amino acids. Per the germline V gene, CDR1 is MNHNS and CDR2 is SASEGT.

The sample holds many counts of this clonotype. This rearrangement joins TRBV2 to TRBJ1-1, with D tentatively TRBD1 (5 bases). CDR1 is SNHLY and CDR2 is FYNNEI in the germline V gene. V was trimmed by 10 bases and J by 2 bases, leaving 20 bases between them. This CDR3 has 15 residues. The CDR3 bases are TGTGCCACCACCGCTACCGGGACTTACAACACTGAAGCTTTCTTT. This sequence encodes CATTATGTYNTEAFF.

This clonotype was seen repeatedly, ten times or more. The rearrangement joins TRBV11-2 to TRBJ1-4; D is undetermined. V was trimmed by 6 bases and J by 8 bases, leaving 13 bases between them. The CDR3 consists of 13 residues. Germline CDR1 SGHAT, CDR2 FQNNGV. CDR3 residues: CASSSGYSEKLFF. CDR3 coding DNA: TGTGCCAGCAGTTCCGGCTACAGCGAAAAACTGTTTTTT.

This clonotype was observed many times. The chain combines TRBV10-3 with TRBJ2-7; a possible D gene is TRBD2 (6 bases). V dropped 2 bases and J dropped 2 bases, with 13 bases sitting between them. The CDR3 consists of 15 residues. Germline V lookup: CDR1 ENHRY, CDR2 SYGVKD. The CDR3 region has the DNA TGTGCCATCAGTGAGGCGCCCGGGAGACCCTACGAGCAGTACTTC. Residues: CAISEAPGRPYEQYF.

This clonotype occurred many times. The chain carries TRBV24-1 and TRBJ2-5; D may be TRBD2 (5 bases). The CDR3 consists of 14 residues. V was pared by 9 bases and J by 1 base, with 14 bases between. Germline CDR1 and CDR2: KGHDR and SFDVKD. The CDR3 sequence is CATSMGASQETQYF. As DNA, the CDR3 is TGTGCCACCTCGATGGGAGCAAGCCAAGAGACCCAGTACTTC.

This clonotype was detected many times. The chain joins TRBV20-1 to TRBJ2-5; D is ambiguous. The germline V and J ends were trimmed by 1 base and 3 bases, with 15 bases remaining between them. The germline gives CDR1 DFQATT, CDR2 SNEGSKA (reference sequence). CDR3 length: 15 amino acids. CDR3 in amino acids: CSARVRATVEETQYF. The CDR3 nucleotides are TGCAGTGCTAGAGTTAGGGCTACGGTGGAAGAGACCCAGTACTTC.

This clonotype was picked up many times. This chain uses TRBV4-2 with TRBJ2-1; D unresolved. This CDR3 region has 14 residues. Trimming shortened V by 0 bases and J by 8 bases, and 11 bases separated the two germline ends. The V gene's germline CDR1 is LGHNA and CDR2 YNFKEQ. CDR3 sequence: CASSQDFRFDEQFF. In DNA, the CDR3 is TGTGCCAGCAGCCAAGATTTTCGTTTCGATGAGCAGTTCTTC.

The sample holds many counts of this clonotype. The chain couples TRBV6-2 or TRBV6-3 to TRBJ1-1; 7 bases fit TRBD1. Trimming at V came to 0 bases and at J to 0 bases, leaving 16 bases not matched to a gene. CDR1 and CDR2 (germline): MNHEY, SVGEGT. The CDR3 is 20 amino acids. The CDR3 nucleotides are TGTGCCAGCAGTTACTCGATGGGGACAGACGTTTTCGGATTGAACACTGAAGCTTTCTTT. It yields the protein CASSYSMGTDVFGLNTEAFF.

This clonotype was detected many times. The chain uses TRBV12-3 or TRBV12-4 and TRBJ1-4; D might be TRBD1 (5 bases). CDR3 length equals 15 residues. V shed 3 bases and J shed 4 bases, with 12 bases lying between them. The CDR3 protein is CASSLKRGVNEKLFF. In DNA form, the CDR3 reads TGTGCCAGCAGTTTGAAGAGGGGCGTTAATGAAAAACTGTTTTTT.

This clonotype was detected many times. This chain links TRBV4-2 with TRBJ1-1; 9 bases line up with TRBD1. V dropped 4 bases and J dropped 2; count of bases not matched to a gene: 8. Germline loops: CDR1 LGHNA, CDR2 YNFKEQ. This CDR3 has 16 residues. CDR3 amino acids: CASSRGQGDGNTEAFF. The CDR3 DNA reads TGTGCCAGCAGCCGGGGACAGGGTGACGGAAACACTGAAGCTTTCTTT.

The chain is built from TRBV4-1 and TRBJ2-1; 13 bases line up with TRBD2. The trim removed 4 bases at V and 3 bases at J, leaving 6 bases unmatched. CDR3 length: 17 residues. Germline loops: CDR1 MGHRA, CDR2 YSYEKL. CDR3 amino acids: CASSPIRLAGGYNEQFF. For the CDR3, the DNA is TGCGCCAGCAGCCCGATCAGACTAGCGGGAGGCTACAATGAGCAGTTCTTC.

This clonotype has a handful of counts. The V call is TRBV10-3, the J call TRBJ1-2; 7 nucleotides align to TRBD1. With 4 bases clipped from V and 4 bases from J, the junction kept 9 bases outside the gene matches. This CDR3 is 15 amino acids long. From germline, CDR1 is ENHRY and CDR2 SYGVKD. The CDR3, as DNA: TGTGCCATCAGTGCCAGGGGGGCAGACCCCTATGGCTACACCTTC. Its translation is CAISARGADPYGYTF.